The rows below give T cell receptor beta chains drawn from one sample of a study of cytomegalovirus exposure and HLA in healthy donors. TCRdb keeps only in-frame clones here, not all; method: immunoSEQ multiplex PCR. The sample comprises 150,000 to 200,000 clones, roughly 79% of which are singletons, and 2% to 2.5% rests with the top ten. Material: PBMCs. The receptors here all came from a woman in her twenties or thirties in good health and CMV-seropositive. CDR3s leave out the opening cysteine and the closing phenylalanine or tryptophan.

v_call	cdr3_aa
TRBV30	AHRDRGYNEQF
TRBV4-1	ASSQALTYEQY
TRBV4-3	ASSQEDRGMGGYT
TRBV10-3	AISDGDSGANVLT
TRBV5-8	ASSRGKERTQY
TRBV6-5	ASSYSPQGRIYGYT
TRBV9	ASSRGGGEVDTQY
TRBV7-6	ASSLAPDSYEQY
TRBV19	ASSIQGSQGQPQH
TRBV5-1	ASSLEAGSYNSPLH
TRBV29-1	SVESGTGDGYT
TRBV7-9	ASSTPGDNRKETQY
TRBV30	AWSIEVLGPQH
TRBV27	ASSSSHRGLGYT
TRBV7-6	ASSLAVAPNTGELF
TRBV5-6	ASSLWGPAGGYGANVLT
TRBV18	ASSPGGSYEQY
TRBV5-4	ASSFTGANYGYT
TRBV19	ASSIRGQGAGELF
TRBV27	ASSSMDRVNQPQH
TRBV30	ASRQGTEAF
TRBV4-3	ASSPGQGLGYT
TRBV28	ASSLRADEQY
TRBV6-5	ASTWAGELF
TRBV18	ASSPRREEELF
TRBV30	AWSVLGLAEAF
TRBV5-1	ASSLGQLDYGYT
TRBV9	ASSVTGTADEQF
TRBV4-3	ASSQDRGLNGYT
TRBV10-3	AIRQANYGYT
TRBV6-5	ASRIREYSNQPQH
TRBV9	ASSGTGGANEKLF
TRBV30	AWSAFFADSTEAF
TRBV5-4	ASSPISTGELF
TRBV19	ASSIFFVSGQEGSYNSPLH